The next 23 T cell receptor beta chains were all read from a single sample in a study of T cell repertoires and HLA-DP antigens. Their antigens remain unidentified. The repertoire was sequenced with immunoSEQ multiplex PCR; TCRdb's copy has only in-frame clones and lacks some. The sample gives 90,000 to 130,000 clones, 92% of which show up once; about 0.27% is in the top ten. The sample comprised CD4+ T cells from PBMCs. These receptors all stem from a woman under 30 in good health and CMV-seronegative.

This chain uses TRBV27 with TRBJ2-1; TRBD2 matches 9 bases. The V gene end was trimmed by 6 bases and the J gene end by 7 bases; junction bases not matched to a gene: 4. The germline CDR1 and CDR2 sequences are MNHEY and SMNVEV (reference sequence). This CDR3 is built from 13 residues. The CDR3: CASSLGLANEQFF. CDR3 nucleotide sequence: TGTGCCAGCAGCTTAGGACTAGCGAATGAGCAGTTCTTC.

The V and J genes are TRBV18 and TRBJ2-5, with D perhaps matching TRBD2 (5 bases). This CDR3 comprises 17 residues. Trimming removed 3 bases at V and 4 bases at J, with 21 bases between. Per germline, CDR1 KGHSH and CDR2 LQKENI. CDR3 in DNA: TGTGCCAGCTCACCGGTATTAACGAGCGGATGGGGAGAGACCCAGTACTTC. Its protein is CASSPVLTSGWGETQYF.

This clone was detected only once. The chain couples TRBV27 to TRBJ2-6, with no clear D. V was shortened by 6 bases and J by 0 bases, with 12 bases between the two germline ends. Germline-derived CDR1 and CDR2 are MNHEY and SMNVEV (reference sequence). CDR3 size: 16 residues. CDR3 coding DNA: TGTGCCAGCAGCCATGAAAAGTTCTCTGGGGCCAACGTCCTGACTTTC. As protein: CASSHEKFSGANVLTF.

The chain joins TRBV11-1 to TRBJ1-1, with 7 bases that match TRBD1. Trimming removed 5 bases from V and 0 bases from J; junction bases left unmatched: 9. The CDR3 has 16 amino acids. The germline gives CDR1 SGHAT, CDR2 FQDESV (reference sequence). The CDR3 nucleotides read TGTGCCAGCAGCCAAAGAAGGGACAGACTGAACACTGAAGCTTTCTTT. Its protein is CASSQRRDRLNTEAFF.

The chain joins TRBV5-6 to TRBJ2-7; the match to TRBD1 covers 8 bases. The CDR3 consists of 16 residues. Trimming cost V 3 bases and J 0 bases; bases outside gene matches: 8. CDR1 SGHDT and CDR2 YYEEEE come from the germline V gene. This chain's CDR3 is CASSYTGTGGSYEQYF. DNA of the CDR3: TGTGCCAGCAGCTACACTGGGACAGGAGGCTCCTACGAGCAGTACTTC.

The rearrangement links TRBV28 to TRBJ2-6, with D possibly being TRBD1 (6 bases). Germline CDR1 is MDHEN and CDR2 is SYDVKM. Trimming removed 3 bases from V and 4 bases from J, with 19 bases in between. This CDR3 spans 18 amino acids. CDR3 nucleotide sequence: TGTGCCAGCAGTTTCGTGGGGGCCCCCATCCGCGGGGCCAACGTCCTGACTTTC. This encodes CASSFVGAPIRGANVLTF. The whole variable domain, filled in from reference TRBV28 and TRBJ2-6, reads DVKVTQSSRYLVKRTGEKVFLECVQDMDHENMFWYRQDPGLGLRLIYFSYDVKMKEKGDIPEGYSVSREKKERFSLILESASTNQTSMYLCASSFVGAPIRGANVLTFGAGSRLTVL.

CDR3 residues: CSATHSETQYF. The CDR3 coding sequence is TGCAGTGCTACACACTCGGAGACCCAGTACTTC. The rearrangement links TRBV20-1 to TRBJ2-5; D gene unclear. Looked up from germline, CDR1 is DFQATT and CDR2 is SNEGSKA (reference sequence). Deletions cut 4 bases from V and 5 bases from J, with 8 bases between. This CDR3 region has 11 residues.

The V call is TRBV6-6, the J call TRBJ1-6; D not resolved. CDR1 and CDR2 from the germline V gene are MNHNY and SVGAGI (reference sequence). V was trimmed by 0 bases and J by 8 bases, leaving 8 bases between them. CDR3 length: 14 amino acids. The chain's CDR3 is CASSYSRRDSPLHF. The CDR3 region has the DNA TGTGCCAGCAGTTACTCGCGGAGGGATTCACCCCTCCACTTT.

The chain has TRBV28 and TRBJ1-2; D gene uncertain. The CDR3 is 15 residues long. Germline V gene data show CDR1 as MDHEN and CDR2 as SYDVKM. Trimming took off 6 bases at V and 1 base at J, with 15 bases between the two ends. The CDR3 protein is CASSGGQEVNYGYTF. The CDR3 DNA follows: TGTGCCAGCAGCGGTGGGCAGGAGGTTAACTATGGCTACACCTTC.

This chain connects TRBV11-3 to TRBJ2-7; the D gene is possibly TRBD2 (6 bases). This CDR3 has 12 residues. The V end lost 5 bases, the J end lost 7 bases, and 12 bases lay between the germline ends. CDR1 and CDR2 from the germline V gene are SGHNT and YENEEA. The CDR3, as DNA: TGTGCCAGCAGCCCGCTGGAGGGAGAGCAGTACTTC. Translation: CASSPLEGEQYF.

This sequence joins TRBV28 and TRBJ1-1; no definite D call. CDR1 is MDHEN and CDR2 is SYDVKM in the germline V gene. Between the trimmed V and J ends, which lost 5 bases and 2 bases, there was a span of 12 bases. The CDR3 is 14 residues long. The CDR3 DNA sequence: TGTGCCAGCAGTCTGGGAGGATTTAACACTGAAGCTTTCTTT. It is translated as CASSLGGFNTEAFF. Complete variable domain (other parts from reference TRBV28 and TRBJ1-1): DVKVTQSSRYLVKRTGEKVFLECVQDMDHENMFWYRQDPGLGLRLIYFSYDVKMKEKGDIPEGYSVSREKKERFSLILESASTNQTSMYLCASSLGGFNTEAFFGQGTRLTVV.

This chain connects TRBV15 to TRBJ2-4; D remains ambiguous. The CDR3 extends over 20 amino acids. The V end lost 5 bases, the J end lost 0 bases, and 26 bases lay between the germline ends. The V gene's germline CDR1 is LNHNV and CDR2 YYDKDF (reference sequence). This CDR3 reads CATSGSDNNELRLAKNIQYF. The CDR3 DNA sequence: TGTGCCACCAGCGGGTCAGATAATAACGAACTCCGCCTAGCCAAAAACATTCAGTACTTC. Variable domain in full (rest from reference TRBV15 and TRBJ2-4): DAMVIQNPRYQVTQFGKPVTLSCSQTLNHNVMYWYQQKSSQAPKLLFHYYDKDFNNEADTPDNFQSRRPNTSFCFLDIRSPGLGDTAMYLCATSGSDNNELRLAKNIQYFGAGTRLSVL.

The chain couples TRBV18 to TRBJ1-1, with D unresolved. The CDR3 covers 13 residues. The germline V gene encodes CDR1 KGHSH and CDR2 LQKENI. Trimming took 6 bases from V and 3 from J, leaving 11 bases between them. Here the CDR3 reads CASSRRADTEAFF. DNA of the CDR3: TGTGCCAGCTCTCGGAGGGCGGACACTGAAGCTTTCTTT.

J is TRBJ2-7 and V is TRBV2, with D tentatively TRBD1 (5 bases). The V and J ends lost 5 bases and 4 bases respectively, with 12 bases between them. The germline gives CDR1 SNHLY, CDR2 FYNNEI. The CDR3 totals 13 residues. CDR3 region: CASSLTRQYEQYV. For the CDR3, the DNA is TGTGCCAGCAGTCTTACCCGACAGTACGAGCAGTACGTC.

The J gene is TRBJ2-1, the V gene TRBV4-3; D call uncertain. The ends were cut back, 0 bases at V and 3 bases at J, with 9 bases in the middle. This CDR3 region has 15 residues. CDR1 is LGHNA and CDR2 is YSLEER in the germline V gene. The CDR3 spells CASSQDSQNYNEQFF. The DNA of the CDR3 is TGCGCCAGCAGCCAAGACAGTCAAAACTACAATGAGCAGTTCTTC.

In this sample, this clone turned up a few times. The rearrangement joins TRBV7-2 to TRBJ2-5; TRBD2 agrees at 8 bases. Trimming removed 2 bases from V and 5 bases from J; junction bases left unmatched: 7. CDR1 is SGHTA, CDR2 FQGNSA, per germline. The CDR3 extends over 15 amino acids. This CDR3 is CASSLFSSGWETQYF. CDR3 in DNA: TGTGCCAGCAGCTTATTTTCTAGCGGGTGGGAGACCCAGTACTTC.

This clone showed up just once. The CDR3 DNA follows: TGTGCCAGCAGCTTGGGCGTAGGGCCTAGCGGATACGAGCAGTACTTC. Translating gives CASSLGVGPSGYEQYF. The chain carries TRBV7-9 and TRBJ2-7; 7 nucleotides agree with TRBD2. The junction had 12 bases not matched to a gene; V was cut back by 3 bases and J by 4 bases. Germline CDR1 SEHNR, CDR2 FQNEAQ (reference sequence). The CDR3 is made up of 16 amino acids.

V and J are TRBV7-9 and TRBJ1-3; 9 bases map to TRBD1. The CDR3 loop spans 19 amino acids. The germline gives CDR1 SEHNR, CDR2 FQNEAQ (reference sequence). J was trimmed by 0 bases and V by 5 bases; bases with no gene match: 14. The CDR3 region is CASSPERAGQGSSGNTIYF. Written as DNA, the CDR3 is TGTGCCAGCAGCCCAGAAAGGGCGGGACAGGGAAGCTCTGGAAACACCATATATTTT.

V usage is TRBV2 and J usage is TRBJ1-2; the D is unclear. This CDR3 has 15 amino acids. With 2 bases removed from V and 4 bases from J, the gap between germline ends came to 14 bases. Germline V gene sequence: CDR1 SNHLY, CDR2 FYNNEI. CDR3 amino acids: CASSERAGPAYGYTF. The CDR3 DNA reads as TGTGCCAGCAGTGAAAGGGCAGGTCCCGCCTATGGCTACACCTTC.

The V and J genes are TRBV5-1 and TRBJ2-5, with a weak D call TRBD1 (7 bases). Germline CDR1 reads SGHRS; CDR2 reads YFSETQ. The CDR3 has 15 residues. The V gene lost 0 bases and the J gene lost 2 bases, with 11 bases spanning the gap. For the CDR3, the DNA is TGCGCCAGCAGCTTGGCACCAGGGGGGCAAGAGACCCAGTACTTC. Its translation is CASSLAPGGQETQYF.

CDR3 protein: CASSLVNSNQPQHF. The DNA for the CDR3 is TGTGCCAGCAGCTTAGTCAATAGCAATCAGCCCCAGCATTTT. V gene TRBV7-8 combines with J gene TRBJ1-5; D gene uncertain. The CDR3 loop spans 14 amino acids. Germline CDR1 SGHVS, CDR2 FQNEAQ. Trimming left V 1 base short and J 0 bases short, with 4 bases between.

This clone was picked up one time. CDR3 sequence: CASRGGRFTNEKLFF. CDR3 bases: TGTGCCAGCAGGGGCGGGAGGTTCACTAATGAAAAACTGTTTTTT. This chain connects TRBV7-9 to TRBJ1-4, with D unclear. Germline assignment: CDR1 SEHNR and CDR2 FQNEAQ (reference sequence). The CDR3 has 15 residues. V lost 6 bases to trimming and J lost 2 bases, with 13 bases between them.

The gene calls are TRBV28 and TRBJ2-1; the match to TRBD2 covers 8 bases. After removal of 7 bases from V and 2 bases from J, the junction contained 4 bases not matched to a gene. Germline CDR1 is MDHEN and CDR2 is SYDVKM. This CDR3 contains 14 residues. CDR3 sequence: CASNGGGPYNEQFF. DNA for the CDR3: TGTGCCAGCAACGGGGGGGGCCCCTACAATGAGCAGTTCTTC.